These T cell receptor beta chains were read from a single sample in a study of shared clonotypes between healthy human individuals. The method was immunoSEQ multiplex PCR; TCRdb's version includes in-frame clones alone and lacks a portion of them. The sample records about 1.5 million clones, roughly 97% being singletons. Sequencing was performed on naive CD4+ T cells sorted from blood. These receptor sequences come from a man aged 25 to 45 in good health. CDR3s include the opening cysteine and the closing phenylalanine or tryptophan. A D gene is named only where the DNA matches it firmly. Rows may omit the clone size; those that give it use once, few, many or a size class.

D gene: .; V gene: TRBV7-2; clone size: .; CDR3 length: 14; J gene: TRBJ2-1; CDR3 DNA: TGTGCCAGCAGCTTAAGTCCCGGGAACAATGAGCAGTTCTTC; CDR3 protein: CASSLSPGNNEQFF
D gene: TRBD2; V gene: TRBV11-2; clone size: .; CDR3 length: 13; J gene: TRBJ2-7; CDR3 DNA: TGTGCCAGCAGCGCCCCGAGCGGGAACGGGCAGTACTTC; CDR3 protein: CASSAPSGNGQYF
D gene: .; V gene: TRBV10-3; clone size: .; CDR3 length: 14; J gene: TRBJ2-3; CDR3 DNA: TGTGCCACCTCGGGGGAGGGGGACTCGGATACGCAGTATTTT; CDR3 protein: CATSGEGDSDTQYF
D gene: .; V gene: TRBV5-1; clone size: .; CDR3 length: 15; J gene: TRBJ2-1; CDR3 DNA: TGCGCCAGCAGCTTGGAGGCGGGAACCTACAATGAGCAGTTCTTC; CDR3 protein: CASSLEAGTYNEQFF
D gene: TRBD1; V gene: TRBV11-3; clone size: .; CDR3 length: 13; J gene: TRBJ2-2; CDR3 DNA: TGTGCCAGCAGCTCAGGACAGGATGGGGAGCTGTTTTTT; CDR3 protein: CASSSGQDGELFF
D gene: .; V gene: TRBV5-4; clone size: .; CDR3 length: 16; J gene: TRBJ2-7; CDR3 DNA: TGTGCCAGCAGCTTGCCCTCAAGACCGAGCTCCTACGAGCAGTACTTC; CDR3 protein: CASSLPSRPSSYEQYF
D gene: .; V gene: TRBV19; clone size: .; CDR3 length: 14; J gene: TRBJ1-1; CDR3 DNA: TGTGCCAGTAGTATTCCCGGTTCGAACACTGAAGCTTTCTTT; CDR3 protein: CASSIPGSNTEAFF
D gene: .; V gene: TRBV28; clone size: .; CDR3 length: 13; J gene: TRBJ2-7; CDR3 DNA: TGTGCCAGCAGTTTAATGGGATCCTACGAGCAGTACTTC; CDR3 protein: CASSLMGSYEQYF
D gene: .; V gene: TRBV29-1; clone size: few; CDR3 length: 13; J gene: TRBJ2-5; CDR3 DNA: TGCAGCGTTGAAAGGCAGGGGCGGGAGACCCAGTACTTC; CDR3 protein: CSVERQGRETQYF
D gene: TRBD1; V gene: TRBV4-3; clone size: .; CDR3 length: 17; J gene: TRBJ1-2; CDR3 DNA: TGCGCCAGCAGCCAAGTCCTTGGGACAGGCCGAAACTATGGCTACACCTTC; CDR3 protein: CASSQVLGTGRNYGYTF
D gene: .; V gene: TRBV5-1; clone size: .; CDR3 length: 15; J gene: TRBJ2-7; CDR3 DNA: TGCGCCAGCAGCTTGTCGTCAGGGTTTAACTACGAGCAGTACTTC; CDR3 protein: CASSLSSGFNYEQYF
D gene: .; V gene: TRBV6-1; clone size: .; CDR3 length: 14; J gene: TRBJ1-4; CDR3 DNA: TGTGCCAGCACCCGCCGGGGTTCGGGTGAAAAACTGTTTTTT; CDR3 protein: CASTRRGSGEKLFF
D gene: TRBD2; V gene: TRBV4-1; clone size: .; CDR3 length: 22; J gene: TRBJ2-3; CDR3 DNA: TGCGCCAGCAGCCAAGTCTTCCCTAAGTTCGGAGCGGGAGTTAGTGGCACAGATACGCAGTATTTT; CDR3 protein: CASSQVFPKFGAGVSGTDTQYF
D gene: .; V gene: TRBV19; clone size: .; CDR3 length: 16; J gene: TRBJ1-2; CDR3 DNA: TGTGCCAGTAGTACTAAAAAGGGACCGCGAGCCAATGGCTACACCTTC; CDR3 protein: CASSTKKGPRANGYTF